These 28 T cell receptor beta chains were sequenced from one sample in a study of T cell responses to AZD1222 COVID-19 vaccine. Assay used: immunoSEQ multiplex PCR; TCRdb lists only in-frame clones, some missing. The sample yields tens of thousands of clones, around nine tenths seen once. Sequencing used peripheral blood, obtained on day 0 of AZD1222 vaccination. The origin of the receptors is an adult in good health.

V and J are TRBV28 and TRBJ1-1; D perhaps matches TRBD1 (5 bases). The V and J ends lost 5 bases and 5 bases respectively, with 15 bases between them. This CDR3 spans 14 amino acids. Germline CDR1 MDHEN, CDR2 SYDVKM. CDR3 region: CASSPHRGWTEAFF. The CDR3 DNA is TGTGCCAGCAGTCCTCATCGGGGGTGGACTGAAGCTTTCTTT.

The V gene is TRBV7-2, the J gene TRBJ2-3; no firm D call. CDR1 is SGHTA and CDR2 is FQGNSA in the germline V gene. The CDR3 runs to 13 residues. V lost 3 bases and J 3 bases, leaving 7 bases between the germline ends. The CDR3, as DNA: TGTGCCAGCAGCTTTGTAGGAACAGATACGCAGTATTTT. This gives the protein CASSFVGTDTQYF.

The CDR3 region is CASSEARGSKAFF. The CDR3 region has the DNA TGTGCCAGCAGTGAAGCCAGGGGTTCGAAAGCTTTCTTT. This chain connects TRBV6-4 to TRBJ1-1; a possible D gene is TRBD1 (6 bases). Germline V gene lookup returns CDR1 MRHNA and CDR2 SNTAGT. V was trimmed by 3 bases and J by 9 bases, leaving 14 bases between them. There are 13 residues in the CDR3.

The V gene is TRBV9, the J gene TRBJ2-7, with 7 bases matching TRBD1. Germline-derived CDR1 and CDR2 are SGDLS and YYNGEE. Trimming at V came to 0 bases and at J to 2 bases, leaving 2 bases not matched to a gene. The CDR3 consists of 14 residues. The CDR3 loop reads CASSVDGTAYEQYF. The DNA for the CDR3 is TGTGCCAGCAGCGTAGATGGGACAGCCTACGAGCAGTACTTC.

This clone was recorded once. The CDR3 coding sequence is TGTGCCAGTAGCGGAAGGGTGAGACAGGGTCCCGGGGAGCTGTTTTTT. This codes for CASSGRVRQGPGELFF. V usage is TRBV19 and J usage is TRBJ2-2; 7 nucleotides line up with TRBD1. From germline, CDR1 is LNHDA and CDR2 SQIVND (reference sequence). This CDR3 spans 16 amino acids. The V and J ends lost 6 bases and 6 bases, in that order; junction bases with no gene match: 13.

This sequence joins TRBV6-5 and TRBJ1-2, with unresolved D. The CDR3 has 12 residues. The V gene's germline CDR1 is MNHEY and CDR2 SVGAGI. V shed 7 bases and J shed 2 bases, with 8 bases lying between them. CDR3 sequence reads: CASMTGNYGYTF. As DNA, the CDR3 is TGTGCCAGCATGACGGGGAACTATGGCTACACCTTC.

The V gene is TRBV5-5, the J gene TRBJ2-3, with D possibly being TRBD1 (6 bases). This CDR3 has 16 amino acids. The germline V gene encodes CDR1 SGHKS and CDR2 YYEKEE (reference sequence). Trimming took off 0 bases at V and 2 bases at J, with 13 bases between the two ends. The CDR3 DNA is TGTGCCAGCAGCTTGGCCGGCAGGGGCCTCACAGATACGCAGTATTTT. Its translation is CASSLAGRGLTDTQYF.

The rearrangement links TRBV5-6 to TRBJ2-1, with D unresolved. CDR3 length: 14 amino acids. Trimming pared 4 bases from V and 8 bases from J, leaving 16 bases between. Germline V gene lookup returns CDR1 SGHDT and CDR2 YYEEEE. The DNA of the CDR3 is TGTGCCAGCAGCCTACGGAGTCCCAACCATGAGCAGTTCTTC. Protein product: CASSLRSPNHEQFF.

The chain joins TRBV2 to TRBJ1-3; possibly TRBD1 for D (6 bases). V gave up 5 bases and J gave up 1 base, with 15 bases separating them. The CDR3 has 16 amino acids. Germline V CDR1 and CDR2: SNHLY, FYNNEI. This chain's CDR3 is CASSFRQELSGNTIYF. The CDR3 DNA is TGTGCCAGCAGTTTCCGACAGGAGCTGTCTGGAAACACCATATATTTT.

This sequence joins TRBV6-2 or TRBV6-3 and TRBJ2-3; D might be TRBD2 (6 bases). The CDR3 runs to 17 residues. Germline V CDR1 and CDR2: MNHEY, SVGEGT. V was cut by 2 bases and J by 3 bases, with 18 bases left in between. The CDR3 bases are TGTGCCAGCAGTTACGACCGGGACTCCTACGGAACAGATACGCAGTATTTT. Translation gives CASSYDRDSYGTDTQYF.

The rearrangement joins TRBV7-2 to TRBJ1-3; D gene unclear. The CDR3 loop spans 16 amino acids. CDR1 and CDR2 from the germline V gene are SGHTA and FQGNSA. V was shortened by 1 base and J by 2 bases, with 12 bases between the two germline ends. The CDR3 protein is CASSLELPFTGNTIYF. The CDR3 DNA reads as TGTGCCAGCAGCTTAGAACTTCCTTTCACTGGAAACACCATATATTTT.

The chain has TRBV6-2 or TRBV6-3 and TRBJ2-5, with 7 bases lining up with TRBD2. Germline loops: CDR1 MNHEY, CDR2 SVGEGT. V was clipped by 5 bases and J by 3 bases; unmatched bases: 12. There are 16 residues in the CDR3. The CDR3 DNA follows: TGTGCCAGCAGTATGTCCTTGGCTAGCGGAAAAGAGACCCAGTACTTC. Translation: CASSMSLASGKETQYF.

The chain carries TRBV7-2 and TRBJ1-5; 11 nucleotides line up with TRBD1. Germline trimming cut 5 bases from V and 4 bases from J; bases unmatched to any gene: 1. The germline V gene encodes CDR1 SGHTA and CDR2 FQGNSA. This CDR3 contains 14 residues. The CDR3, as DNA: TGTGCCAGCAGCAGGGACAGGGGGAATCAGCCCCAGCATTTT. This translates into CASSRDRGNQPQHF.

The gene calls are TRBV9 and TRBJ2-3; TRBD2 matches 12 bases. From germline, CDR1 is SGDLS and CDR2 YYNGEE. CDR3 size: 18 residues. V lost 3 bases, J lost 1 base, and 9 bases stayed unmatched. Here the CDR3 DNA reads TGTGCCAGCAGCGGTACTAGCGGGGGGCCGCTCGGCACAGATACGCAGTATTTT. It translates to CASSGTSGGPLGTDTQYF.

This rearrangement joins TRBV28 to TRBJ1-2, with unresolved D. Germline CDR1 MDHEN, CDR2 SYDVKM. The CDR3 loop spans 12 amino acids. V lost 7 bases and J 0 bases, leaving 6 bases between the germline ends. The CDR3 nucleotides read TGTGCCAGCAATAGGCCTAACTATGGCTACACCTTC. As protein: CASNRPNYGYTF.

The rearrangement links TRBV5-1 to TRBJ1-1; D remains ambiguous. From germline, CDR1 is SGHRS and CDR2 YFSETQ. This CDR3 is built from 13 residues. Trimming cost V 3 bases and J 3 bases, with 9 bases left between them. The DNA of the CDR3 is TGCGCCAGCAGCTGGAGTGGGGACACTGAAGCTTTCTTT. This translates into CASSWSGDTEAFF.

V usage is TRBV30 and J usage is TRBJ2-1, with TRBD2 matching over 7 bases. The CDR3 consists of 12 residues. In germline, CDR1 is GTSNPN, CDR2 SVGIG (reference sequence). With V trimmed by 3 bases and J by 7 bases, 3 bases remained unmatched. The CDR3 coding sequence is TGTGCCTGGAGCGCAGCGGGGAATGAGCAGTTCTTC. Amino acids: CAWSAAGNEQFF.

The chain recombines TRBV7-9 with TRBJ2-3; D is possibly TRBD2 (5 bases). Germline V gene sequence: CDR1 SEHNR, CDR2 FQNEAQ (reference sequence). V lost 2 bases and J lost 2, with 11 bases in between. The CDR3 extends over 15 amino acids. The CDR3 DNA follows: TGTGCCAGCAGCTTACGCCGGGGAGCCACAGATACGCAGTATTTT. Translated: CASSLRRGATDTQYF.

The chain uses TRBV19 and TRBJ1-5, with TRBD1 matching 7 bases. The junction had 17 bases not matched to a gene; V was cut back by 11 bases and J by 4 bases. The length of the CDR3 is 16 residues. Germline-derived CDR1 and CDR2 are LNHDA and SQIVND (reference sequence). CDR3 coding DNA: TGTGCCTTAAACGTCCGGCAGGGGGGCGGGAATCAGCCCCAGCATTTT. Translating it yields CALNVRQGGGNQPQHF. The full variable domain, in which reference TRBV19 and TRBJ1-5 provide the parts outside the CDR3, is DGGITQSPKYLFRKEGQNVTLSCEQNLNHDAMYWYRQDPGQGLRLIYYSQIVNDFQKGDIAEGYSVSREKKESFPLTVTSAQKNPTAFYLCALNVRQGGGNQPQHFGDGTRLSIL.

Here the CDR3 reads CAWSAGTGVVYGYTF. In DNA, the CDR3 is TGTGCCTGGAGTGCTGGGACAGGGGTCGTCTATGGCTACACCTTC. This chain links TRBV30 with TRBJ1-2, with 10 positions matching TRBD1. J gave up 4 bases and V 1 base, and 6 bases lay outside the gene matches. The CDR3 is made up of 15 amino acids. Germline V gene data show CDR1 as GTSNPN and CDR2 as SVGIG (reference sequence).

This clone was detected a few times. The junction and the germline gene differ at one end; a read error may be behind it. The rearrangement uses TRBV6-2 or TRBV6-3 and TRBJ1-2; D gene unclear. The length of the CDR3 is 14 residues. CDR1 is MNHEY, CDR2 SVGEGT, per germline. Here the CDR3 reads CASSYYSAQDGYTF. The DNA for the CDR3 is TGTGCCAGCAGCTACTACTCGGCCCAGGATGGCTACACCTTC.

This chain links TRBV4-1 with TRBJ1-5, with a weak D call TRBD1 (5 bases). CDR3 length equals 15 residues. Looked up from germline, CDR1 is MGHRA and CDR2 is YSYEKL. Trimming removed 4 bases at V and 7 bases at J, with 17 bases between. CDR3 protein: CASSPYTGVGQPQHF. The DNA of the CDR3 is TGCGCCAGCAGCCCGTATACGGGGGTTGGCCAGCCCCAGCATTTT.

CDR3: CASSDSGHSGDTQYF. The DNA for the CDR3 is TGTGCCAGCAGTGACTCGGGCCATAGTGGGGATACGCAGTATTTT. The chain employs TRBV6-4 and TRBJ2-3; D not certain. The V end lost 0 bases, the J end lost 6 bases, and 13 bases lay between the germline ends. Germline loops: CDR1 MRHNA, CDR2 SNTAGT. This CDR3 has 15 amino acids.

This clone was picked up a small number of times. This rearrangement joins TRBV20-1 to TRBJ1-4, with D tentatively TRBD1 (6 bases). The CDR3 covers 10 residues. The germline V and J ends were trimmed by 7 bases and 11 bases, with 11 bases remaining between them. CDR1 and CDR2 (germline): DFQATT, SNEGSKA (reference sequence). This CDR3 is CSVMGAKLFF. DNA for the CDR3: TGCAGTGTTATGGGGGCGAAACTGTTTTTT.

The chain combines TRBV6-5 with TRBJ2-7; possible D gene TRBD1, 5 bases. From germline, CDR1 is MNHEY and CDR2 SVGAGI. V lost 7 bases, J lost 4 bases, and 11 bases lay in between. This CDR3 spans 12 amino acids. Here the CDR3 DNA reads TGTGCCAGCACCGGACAACCATACGAGCAGTACTTC. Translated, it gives CASTGQPYEQYF.

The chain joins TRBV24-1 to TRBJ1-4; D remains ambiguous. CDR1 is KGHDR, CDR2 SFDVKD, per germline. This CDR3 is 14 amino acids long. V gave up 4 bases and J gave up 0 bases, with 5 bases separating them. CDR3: CATSEGSTNEKLFF. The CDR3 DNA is TGTGCCACCAGTGAAGGGTCAACTAATGAAAAACTGTTTTTT.

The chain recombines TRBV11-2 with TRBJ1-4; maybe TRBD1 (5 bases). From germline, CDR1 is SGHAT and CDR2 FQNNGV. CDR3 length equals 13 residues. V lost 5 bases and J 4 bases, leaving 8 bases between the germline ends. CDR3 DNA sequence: TGTGCCAGCAGCCAGGGCTTTAATGAAAAACTGTTTTTT. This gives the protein CASSQGFNEKLFF.

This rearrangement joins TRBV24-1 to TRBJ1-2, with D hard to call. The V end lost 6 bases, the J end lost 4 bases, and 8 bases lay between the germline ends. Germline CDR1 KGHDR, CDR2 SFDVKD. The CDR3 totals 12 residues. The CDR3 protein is CATSLASYGYTF. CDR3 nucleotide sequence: TGTGCCACCAGTCTAGCAAGCTATGGCTACACCTTC.